This T cell receptor (delta chain) was sequenced in a study of Vδ1+ human thymocytes. Study-wide points: In the thymus, TRG and TRD repertoires looked highly polyclonal with Gaussian CDR3 lengths. Bulk data may be misread because of unexpected Vdelta2 sequences. About 20% of thymic delta-chain sequences were Vdelta2, with few Vdelta3, unlike blood Vdelta1+ controls. TRG sequences recurred across donors, whereas TRD sequences stayed essentially private.

Sequences come from RNA converted to cDNA by reverse transcription. CDR3 amplicons came from multiplex PCR with pooled V-gene forward and constant-region reverse primers. TCRdb re-called clones from the multiplex PCR reads using CATT. The repertoire includes around 76,000 delta-chain clones, around 34% of them detected once, and roughly 0.25% sits in the top ten. Of note for this clone: Its antigen is still unknown. Other DNA sequences in this specimen translate into the identical CDR3.

Trimming cost V 9 bases and J 0 bases; bases outside gene matches: 20. The germline V gene has CDR1 TSWWSYY and CDR2 QGS. The CDR3 has 19 amino acids. Between roughly 98% and 99.6% of sorted thymocytes were Vdelta1+. The clonotype was recovered from a boy younger than two who had congenital heart surgery. This sequence joins TRDV1 and TRDJ1, with 9 bases lining up with TRDD3. The specimen sequenced was Vdelta1+ gamma-delta thymocytes from the thymus. Subset in this sample: FACS-sorted CD3+ TCRalphabeta- TCRVdelta1+ TCRVdelta2- thymocytes. This CDR3 is CALLLTDWGTSQYTDKLIF. CDR3 sequence (DNA): TGTGCTCTCCTCCTCACAGACTGGGGGACCTCCCAGTACACCGATAAACTCATCTTT.